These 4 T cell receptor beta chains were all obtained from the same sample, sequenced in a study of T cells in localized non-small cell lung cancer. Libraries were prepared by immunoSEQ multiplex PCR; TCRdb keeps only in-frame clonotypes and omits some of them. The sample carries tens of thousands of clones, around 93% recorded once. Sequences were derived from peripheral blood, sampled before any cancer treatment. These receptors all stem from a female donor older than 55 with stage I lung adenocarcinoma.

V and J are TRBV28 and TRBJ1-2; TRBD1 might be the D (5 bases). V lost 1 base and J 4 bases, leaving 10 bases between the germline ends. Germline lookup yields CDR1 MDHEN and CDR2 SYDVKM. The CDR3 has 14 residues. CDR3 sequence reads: CASSLSAGSYGYTF. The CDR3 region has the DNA TGTGCCAGCAGTTTATCGGCAGGGAGCTATGGCTACACCTTC.

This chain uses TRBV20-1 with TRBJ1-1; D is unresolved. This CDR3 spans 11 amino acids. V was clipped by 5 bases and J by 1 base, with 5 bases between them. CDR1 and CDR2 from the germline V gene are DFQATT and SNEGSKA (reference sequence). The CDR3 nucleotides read TGCAGTGCTGAAGGGAACACTGAAGCTTTCTTT. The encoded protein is CSAEGNTEAFF.

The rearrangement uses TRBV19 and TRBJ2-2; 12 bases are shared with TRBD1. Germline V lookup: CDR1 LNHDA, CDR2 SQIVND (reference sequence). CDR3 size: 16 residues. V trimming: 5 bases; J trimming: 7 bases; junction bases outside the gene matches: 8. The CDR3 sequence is CASSPRDRGLSGELFF. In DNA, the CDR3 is TGTGCCAGTAGTCCCCGGGACAGGGGGCTTAGCGGGGAGCTGTTTTTT.

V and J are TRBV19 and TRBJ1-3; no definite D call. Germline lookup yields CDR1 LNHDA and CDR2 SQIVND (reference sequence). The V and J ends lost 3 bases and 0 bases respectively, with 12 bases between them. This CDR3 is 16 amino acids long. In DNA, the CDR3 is TGTGCCAGTAGTATCGACCTGGCGCTCTCTGGAAACACCATATATTTT. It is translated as CASSIDLALSGNTIYF.